This T cell receptor (beta chain) comes out of a study of blood T cell repertoires in COVID-19. Participants came from about 24 US areas, aged about 18 to 95 years. Assay: immunoSEQ multiplex PCR; the TCRdb copy retains only in-frame clones and omits some. There are under 300,000 clones in the sample; 85% occur only once, and roughly 6.7% lies in the top ten. CDR1 is SNHLY and CDR2 is FYNNEI in the germline V gene. Trimming cost V 4 bases and J 8 bases, with 17 bases left between them. This CDR3 has 15 amino acids. The sequence derives from a woman aged 45-65 years who had been exposed to COVID-19. The sequencing input was PBMCs or T cells enriched from blood (not recorded which). The chain is built from TRBV2 and TRBJ1-4; D may be TRBD1 (5 bases). CDR3 protein: CASSAFQGTVEKLFF. The CDR3 coding sequence is TGTGCCAGCAGTGCCTTTCAGGGAACGGTGGAAAAACTGTTTTTT.